This T cell receptor beta chain comes out of a study of T cell responses to AZD1222 COVID-19 vaccine. CDR3 size: 14 residues. Germline V CDR1 and CDR2: LGHDT, YNNKEL (reference sequence). J was trimmed by 6 bases and V by 4 bases; bases with no gene match: 6. The protocol was immunoSEQ multiplex PCR, while the TCRdb copy is restricted to in-frame clones and leaves out a portion. Seen here are roughly 60,000 clones, more than 60% observed once, and the top ten hold about 3.5%. The input for sequencing was peripheral blood, taken 28 days after the second AZD1222 dose. This clonotype originated in an adult who received the AZD1222 COVID-19 vaccine. This chain connects TRBV3-1 (or the pseudogene TRBV3-2) to TRBJ2-3, with 8 bases matching TRBD1. In DNA form, the CDR3 reads TGTGCCAGCAGCCGGTCATACAGGGGGGATACGCAGTATTTT. Amino acid sequence: CASSRSYRGDTQYF.